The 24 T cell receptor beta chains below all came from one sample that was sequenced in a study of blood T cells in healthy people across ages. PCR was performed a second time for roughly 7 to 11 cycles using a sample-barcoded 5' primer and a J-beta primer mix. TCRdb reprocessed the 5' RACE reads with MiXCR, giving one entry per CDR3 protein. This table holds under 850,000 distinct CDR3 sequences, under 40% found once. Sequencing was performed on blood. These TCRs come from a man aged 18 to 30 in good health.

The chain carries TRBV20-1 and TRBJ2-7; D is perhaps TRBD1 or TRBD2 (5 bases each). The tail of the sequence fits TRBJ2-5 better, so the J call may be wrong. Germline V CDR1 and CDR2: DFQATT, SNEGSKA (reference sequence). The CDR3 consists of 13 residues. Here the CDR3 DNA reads TGCAGTGCTAGGGAGCGTACGGGGCTGACCCAGTACTTC. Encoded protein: CSARERTGLTQYF.

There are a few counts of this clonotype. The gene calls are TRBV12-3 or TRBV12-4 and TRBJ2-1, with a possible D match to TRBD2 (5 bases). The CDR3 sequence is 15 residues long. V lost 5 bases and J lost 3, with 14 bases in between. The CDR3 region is CASSPSSTVYNEQFF. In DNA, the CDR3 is TGTGCCAGCAGTCCCTCTAGCACCGTCTACAATGAGCAGTTCTTC.

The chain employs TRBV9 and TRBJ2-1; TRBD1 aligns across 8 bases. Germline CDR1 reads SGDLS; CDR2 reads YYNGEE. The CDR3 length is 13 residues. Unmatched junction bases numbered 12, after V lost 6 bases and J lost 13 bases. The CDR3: CASNNRGMETQFF. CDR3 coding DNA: TGTGCCAGCAACAACAGGGGGATGGAGACCCAGTTCTTC.

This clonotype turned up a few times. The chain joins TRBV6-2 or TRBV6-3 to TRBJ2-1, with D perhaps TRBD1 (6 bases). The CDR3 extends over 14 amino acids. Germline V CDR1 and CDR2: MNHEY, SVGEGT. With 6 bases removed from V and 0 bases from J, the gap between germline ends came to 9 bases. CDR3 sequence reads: CASRGANSYNEQFF. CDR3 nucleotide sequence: TGTGCCAGCAGGGGGGCGAACTCCTACAATGAGCAGTTCTTC.

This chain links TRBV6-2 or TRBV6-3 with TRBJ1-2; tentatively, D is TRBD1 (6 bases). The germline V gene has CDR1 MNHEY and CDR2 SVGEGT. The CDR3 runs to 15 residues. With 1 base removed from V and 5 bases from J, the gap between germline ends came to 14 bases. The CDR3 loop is CASSYWRTAEYGYTF. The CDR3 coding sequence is TGTGCCAGCAGTTACTGGAGGACAGCCGAATATGGCTACACCTTC.

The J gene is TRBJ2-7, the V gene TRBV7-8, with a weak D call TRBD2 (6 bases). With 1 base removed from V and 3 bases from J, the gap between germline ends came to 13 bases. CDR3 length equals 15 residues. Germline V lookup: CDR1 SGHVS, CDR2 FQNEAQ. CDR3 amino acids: CASSLVVGGIYEQYF. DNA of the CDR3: TGTGCCAGCAGCTTAGTGGTGGGGGGTATCTACGAGCAGTACTTC.

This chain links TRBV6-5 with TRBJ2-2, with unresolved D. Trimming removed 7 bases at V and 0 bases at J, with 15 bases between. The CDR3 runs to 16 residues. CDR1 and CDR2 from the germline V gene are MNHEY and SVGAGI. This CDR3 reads CASNPFGPSNTGELFF. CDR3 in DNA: TGTGCCAGCAACCCATTCGGGCCGTCGAACACCGGGGAGCTGTTTTTT.

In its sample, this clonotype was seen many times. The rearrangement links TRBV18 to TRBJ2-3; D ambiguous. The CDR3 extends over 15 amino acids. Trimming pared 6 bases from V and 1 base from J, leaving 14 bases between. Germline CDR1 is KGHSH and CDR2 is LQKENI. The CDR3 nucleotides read TGTGCCAGCTCTATCAAGGCCCGGGGCACAGATACGCAGTATTTT. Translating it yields CASSIKARGTDTQYF. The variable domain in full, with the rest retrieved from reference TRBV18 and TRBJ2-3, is NAGVMQNPRHLVRRRGQEARLRCSPMKGHSHVYWYRQLPEEGLKFMVYLQKENIIDESGMPKERFSAEFPKEGPSILRIQQVVRGDSAAYFCASSIKARGTDTQYFGPGTRLTVL.

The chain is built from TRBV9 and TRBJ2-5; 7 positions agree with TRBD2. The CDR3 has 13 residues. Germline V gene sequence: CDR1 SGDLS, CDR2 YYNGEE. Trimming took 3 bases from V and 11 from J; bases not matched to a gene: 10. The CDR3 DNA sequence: TGTGCCAGCAGCGCCCGCGGGGGAAATGAGCAGTACTTC. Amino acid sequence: CASSARGGNEQYF.

The DNA of the CDR3 is TGCGCCAGCAGCCACACAGGGTTACGGAACACTGAAGCTTTCTTT. This gives the protein CASSHTGLRNTEAFF. The chain links TRBV4-3 to TRBJ1-1, with D possibly TRBD1 on 6 matching bases. Germline-derived CDR1 and CDR2 are LGHNA and YSLEER. V dropped 3 bases and J dropped 1 base, with 12 bases sitting between them. This CDR3 contains 15 residues.

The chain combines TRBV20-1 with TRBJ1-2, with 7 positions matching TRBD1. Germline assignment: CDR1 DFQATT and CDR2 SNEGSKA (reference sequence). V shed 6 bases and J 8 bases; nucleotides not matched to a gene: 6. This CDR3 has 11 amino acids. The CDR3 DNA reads TGCAGTGCGATCTACAGGGGCGGCTACACCTTC. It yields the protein CSAIYRGGYTF.

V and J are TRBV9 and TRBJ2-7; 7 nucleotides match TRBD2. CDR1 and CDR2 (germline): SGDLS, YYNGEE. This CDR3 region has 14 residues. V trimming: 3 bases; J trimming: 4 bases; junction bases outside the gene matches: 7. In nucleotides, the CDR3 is TGTGCCAGCAGCGCGGGGGGAGGTGATTACGAGCAGTACTTC. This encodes CASSAGGGDYEQYF.

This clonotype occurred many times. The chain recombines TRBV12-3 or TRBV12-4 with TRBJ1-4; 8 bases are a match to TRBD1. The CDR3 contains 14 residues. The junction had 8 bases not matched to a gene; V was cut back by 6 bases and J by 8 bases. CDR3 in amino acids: CASSPQGVKEKLFF. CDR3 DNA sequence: TGTGCCAGCAGCCCACAGGGGGTTAAAGAAAAACTGTTTTTT.

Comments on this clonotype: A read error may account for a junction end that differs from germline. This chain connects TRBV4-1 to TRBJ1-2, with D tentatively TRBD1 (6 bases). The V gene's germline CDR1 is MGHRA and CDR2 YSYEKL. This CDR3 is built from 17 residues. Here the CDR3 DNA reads TGCGTCAGCAGGCACCAACTAACCCAGGGGAAACGATATGGCTACACCTTC. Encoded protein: CVSRHQLTQGKRYGYTF.

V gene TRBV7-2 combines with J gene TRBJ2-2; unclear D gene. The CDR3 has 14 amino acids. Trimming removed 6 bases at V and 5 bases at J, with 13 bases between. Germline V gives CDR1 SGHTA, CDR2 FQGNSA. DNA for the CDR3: TGTGCCAGCAGACGAAAGGGCGAGACCGGGGAGCTGTTTTTT. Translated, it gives CASRRKGETGELFF.

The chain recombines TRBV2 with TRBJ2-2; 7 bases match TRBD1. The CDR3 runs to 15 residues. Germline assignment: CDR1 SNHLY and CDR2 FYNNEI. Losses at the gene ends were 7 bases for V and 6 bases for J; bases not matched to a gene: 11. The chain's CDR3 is CASTPDRAVSGELFF. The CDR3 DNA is TGTGCCAGCACTCCCGACAGGGCAGTCTCCGGGGAGCTGTTTTTT.

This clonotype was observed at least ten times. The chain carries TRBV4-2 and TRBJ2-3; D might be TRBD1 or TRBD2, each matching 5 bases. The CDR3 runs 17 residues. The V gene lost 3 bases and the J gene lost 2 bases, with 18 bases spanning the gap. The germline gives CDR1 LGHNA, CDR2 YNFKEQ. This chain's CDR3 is CASSQGPKRGDTDTQYF. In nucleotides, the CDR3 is TGTGCCAGCAGCCAGGGACCGAAAAGAGGGGACACAGATACGCAGTATTTT.

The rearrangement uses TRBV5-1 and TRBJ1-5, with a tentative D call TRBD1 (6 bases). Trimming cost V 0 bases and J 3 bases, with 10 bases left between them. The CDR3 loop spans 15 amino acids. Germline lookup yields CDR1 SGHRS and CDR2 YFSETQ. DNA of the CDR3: TGCGCCAGCAGCTTGGGACAGGCCAACAATCAGCCCCAGCATTTT. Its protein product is CASSLGQANNQPQHF.

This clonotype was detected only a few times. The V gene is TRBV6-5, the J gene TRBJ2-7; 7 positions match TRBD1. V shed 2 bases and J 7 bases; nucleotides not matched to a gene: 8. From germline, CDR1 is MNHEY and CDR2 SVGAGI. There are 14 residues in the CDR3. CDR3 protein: CASSYGEQGNEQYF. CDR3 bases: TGTGCCAGCAGTTACGGGGAACAGGGGAATGAGCAGTACTTC.

The CDR3 region is CSVDQGYNEQYF. The CDR3 nucleotides read TGCAGCGTTGATCAGGGTTACAATGAGCAGTACTTC. This sequence joins TRBV29-1 and TRBJ2-5; perhaps TRBD1 as D (5 bases). CDR1 and CDR2 from the germline V gene are SQVTM and ANQGSEA. This CDR3 is built from 12 residues. Trimming shortened V by 3 bases and J by 11 bases, and 16 bases separated the two germline ends.

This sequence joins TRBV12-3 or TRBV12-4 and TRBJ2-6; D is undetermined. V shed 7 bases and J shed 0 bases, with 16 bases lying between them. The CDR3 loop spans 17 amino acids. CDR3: CASTTPMMHSGANVLTF. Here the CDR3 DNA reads TGTGCCAGCACCACTCCCATGATGCACTCTGGGGCCAACGTCCTGACTTTC.

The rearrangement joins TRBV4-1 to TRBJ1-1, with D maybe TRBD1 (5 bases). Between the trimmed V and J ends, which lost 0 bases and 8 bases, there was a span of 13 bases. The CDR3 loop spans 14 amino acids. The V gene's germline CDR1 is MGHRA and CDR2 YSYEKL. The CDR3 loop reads CASSQDLDSQEAFF. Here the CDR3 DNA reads TGCGCCAGCAGCCAAGATCTTGACAGTCAAGAAGCTTTCTTT.

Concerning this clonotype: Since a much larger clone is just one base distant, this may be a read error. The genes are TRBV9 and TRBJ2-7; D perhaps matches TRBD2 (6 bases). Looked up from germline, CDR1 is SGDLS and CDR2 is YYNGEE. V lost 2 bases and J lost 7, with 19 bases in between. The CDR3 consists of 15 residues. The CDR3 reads CASSVDGLNYNEQYF. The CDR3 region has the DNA TGTGCCAGCAGCGTCGATGGACTAAACTACAATGAGCAGTACTTC.

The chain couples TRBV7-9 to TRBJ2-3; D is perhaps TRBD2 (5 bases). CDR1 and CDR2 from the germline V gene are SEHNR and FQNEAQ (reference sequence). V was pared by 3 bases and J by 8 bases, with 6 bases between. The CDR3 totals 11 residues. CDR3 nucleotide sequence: TGTGCCAGCAGCTTTGAGGGTACGCAGTATTTT. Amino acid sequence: CASSFEGTQYF.